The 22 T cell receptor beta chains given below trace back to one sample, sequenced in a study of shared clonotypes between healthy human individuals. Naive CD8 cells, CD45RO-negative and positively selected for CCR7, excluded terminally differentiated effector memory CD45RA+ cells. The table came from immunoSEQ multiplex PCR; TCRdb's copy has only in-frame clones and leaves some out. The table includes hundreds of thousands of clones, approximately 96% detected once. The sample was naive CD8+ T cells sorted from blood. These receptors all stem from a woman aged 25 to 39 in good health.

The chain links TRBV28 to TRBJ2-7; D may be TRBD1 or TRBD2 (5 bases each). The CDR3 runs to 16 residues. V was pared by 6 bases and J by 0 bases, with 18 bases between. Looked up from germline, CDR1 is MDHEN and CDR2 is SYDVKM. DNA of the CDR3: TGTGCCAGCAGGGGCCCCAGGGACCGTTACTCCTACGAGCAGTACTTC. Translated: CASRGPRDRYSYEQYF.

The CDR3 is CASSYAGLEYEQYF. The CDR3 DNA reads TGTGCCAGCAGTTACGCCGGACTAGAGTACGAGCAGTACTTC. The chain has TRBV6-6 and TRBJ2-7, with TRBD2 matching 7 bases. Germline CDR1 reads MNHNY; CDR2 reads SVGAGI (reference sequence). The CDR3 is made up of 14 amino acids. Germline trimming cut 2 bases from V and 4 bases from J; bases unmatched to any gene: 5.

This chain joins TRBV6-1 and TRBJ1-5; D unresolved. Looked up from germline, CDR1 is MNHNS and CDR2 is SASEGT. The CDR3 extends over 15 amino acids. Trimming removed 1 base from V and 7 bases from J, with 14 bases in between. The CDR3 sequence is CASSEDTSLSQPQHF. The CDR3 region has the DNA TGTGCCAGCAGTGAAGATACCAGTCTGAGCCAGCCCCAGCATTTT.

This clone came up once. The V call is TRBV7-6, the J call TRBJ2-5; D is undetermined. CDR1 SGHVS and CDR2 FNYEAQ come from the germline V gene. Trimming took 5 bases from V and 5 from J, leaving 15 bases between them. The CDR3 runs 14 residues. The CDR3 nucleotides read TGTGCCAGCAGCCCGACACATACCTTGGAGACCCAGTACTTC. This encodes CASSPTHTLETQYF.

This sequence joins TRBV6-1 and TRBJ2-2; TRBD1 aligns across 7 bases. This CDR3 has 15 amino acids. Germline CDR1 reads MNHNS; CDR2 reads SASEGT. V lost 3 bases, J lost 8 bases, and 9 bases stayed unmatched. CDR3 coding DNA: TGTGCCAGCAGTGAGGGGCAGGGGGTAACGGGGGAGCTGTTTTTT. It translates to CASSEGQGVTGELFF.

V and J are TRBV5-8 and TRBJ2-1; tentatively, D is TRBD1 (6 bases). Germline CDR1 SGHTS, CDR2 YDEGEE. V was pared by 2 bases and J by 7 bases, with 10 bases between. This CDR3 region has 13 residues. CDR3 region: CASSLQGWNEQFF. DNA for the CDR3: TGTGCCAGCAGCTTACAGGGTTGGAATGAGCAGTTCTTC.

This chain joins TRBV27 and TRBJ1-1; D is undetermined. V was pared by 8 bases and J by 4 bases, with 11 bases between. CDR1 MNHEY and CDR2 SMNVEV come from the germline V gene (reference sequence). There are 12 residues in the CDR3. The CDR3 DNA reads TGTGCCAGCGGCGGGTTGGCCACTGAAGCTTTCTTT. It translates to CASGGLATEAFF.

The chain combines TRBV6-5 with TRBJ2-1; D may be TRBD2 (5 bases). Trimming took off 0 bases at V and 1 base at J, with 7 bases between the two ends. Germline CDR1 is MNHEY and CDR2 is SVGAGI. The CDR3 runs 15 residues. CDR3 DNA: TGTGCCAGCAGTTACTCACCGGGATCCTACAATGAGCAGTTCTTC. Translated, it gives CASSYSPGSYNEQFF.

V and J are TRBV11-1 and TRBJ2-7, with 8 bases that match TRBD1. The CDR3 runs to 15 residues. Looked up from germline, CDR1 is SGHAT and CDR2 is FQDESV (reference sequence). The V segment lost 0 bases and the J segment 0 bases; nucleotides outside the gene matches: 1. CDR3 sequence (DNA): TGTGCCAGCAGCTTAGCAGGACAGGGCTCCTACGAGCAGTACTTC. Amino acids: CASSLAGQGSYEQYF.

Here the CDR3 reads CSVARGMLYEQYF. The DNA of the CDR3 is TGCAGCGTTGCGCGCGGGATGCTCTACGAGCAGTACTTC. This chain joins TRBV29-1 and TRBJ2-7; D might be TRBD2 (6 bases). Trimming removed 4 bases from V and 3 bases from J, with 13 bases in between. There are 13 residues in the CDR3. The germline V gene has CDR1 SQVTM and CDR2 ANQGSEA.

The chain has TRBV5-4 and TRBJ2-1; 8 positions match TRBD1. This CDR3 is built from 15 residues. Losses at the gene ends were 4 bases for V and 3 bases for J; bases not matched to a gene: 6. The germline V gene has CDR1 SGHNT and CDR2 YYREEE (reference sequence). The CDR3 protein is CASSGTGGLYNEQFF. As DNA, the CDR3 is TGTGCCAGCAGCGGAACAGGGGGACTCTACAATGAGCAGTTCTTC.

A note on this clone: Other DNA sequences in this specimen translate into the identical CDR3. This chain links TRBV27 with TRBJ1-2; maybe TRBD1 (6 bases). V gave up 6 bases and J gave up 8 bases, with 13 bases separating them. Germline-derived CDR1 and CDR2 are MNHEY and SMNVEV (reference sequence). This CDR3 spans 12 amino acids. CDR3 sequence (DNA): TGTGCCAGCAGGACAGGTTCTCTAGGCTACACCTTC. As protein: CASRTGSLGYTF.

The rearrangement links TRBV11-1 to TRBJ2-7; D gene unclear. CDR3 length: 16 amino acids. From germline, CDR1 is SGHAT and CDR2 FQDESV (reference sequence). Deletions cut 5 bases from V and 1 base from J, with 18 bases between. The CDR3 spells CASSPGVGLDSYEQYF. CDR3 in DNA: TGTGCCAGCAGCCCTGGGGTGGGCCTAGATTCCTACGAGCAGTACTTC.

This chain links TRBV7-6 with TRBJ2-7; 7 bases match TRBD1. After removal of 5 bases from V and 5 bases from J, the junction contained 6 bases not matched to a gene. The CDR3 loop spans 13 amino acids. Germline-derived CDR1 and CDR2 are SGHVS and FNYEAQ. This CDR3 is CASSRRDRDEQYF. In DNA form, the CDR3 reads TGTGCCAGCAGCCGCCGGGACAGAGACGAGCAGTACTTC.

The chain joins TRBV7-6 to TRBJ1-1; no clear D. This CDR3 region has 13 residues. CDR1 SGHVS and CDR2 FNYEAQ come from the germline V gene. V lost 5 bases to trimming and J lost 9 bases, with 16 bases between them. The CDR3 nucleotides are TGTGCCAGCAGCCCCCCGGGAGGGCGGCAAGCTTTCTTT. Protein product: CASSPPGGRQAFF.

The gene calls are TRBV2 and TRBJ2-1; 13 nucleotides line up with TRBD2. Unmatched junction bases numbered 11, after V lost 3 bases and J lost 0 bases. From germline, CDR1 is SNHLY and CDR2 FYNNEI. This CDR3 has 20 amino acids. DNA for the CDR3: TGTGCCAGCAGTGAGTTCTATAGGACTAGCGGGGGCAGCTCCTACAATGAGCAGTTCTTC. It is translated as CASSEFYRTSGGSSYNEQFF.

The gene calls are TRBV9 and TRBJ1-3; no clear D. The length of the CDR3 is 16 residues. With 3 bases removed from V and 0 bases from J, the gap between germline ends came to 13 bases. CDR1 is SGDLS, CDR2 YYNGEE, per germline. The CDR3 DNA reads TGTGCCAGCAGCGCATACCGAGGGCCCTCTGGAAACACCATATATTTT. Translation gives CASSAYRGPSGNTIYF. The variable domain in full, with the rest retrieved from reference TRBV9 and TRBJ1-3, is DSGVTQTPKHLITATGQRVTLRCSPRSGDLSVYWYQQSLDQGLQFLIQYYNGEERAKGNILERFSAQQFPDLHSELNLSSLELGDSALYFCASSAYRGPSGNTIYFGEGSWLTVV.

The CDR3 DNA reads TGTGCCAGCAGTTCAGAGACTAGCGGGAGCTCCTACAATGAGCAGTTCTTC. Its protein is CASSSETSGSSYNEQFF. The J gene is TRBJ2-1, the V gene TRBV28; TRBD2 matches 12 bases. The junction had 4 bases not matched to a gene; V was cut back by 4 bases and J by 0 bases. This CDR3 has 17 residues. In germline, CDR1 is MDHEN, CDR2 SYDVKM.

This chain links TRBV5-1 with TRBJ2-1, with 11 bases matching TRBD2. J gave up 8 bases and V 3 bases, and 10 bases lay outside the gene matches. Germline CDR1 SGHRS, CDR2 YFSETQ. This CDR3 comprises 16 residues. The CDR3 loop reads CASSSETSGSIDEQFF. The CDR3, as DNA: TGCGCCAGCAGCTCCGAAACTAGCGGGAGTATCGATGAGCAGTTCTTC.

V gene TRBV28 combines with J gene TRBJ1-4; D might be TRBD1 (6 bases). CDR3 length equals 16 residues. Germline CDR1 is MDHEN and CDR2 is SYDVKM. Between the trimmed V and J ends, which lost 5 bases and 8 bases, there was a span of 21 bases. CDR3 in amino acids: CASSPTDRSRGEKLFF. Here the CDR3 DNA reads TGTGCCAGCAGTCCTACGGACAGATCCAGAGGCGAAAAACTGTTTTTT.

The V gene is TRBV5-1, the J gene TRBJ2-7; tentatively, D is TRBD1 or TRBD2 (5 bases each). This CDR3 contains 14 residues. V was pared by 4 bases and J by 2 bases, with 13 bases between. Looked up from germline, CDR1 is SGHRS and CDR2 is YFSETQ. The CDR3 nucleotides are TGCGCCAGCAGCCGGGACCACCCTGCCTACGAGCAGTACTTC. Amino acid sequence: CASSRDHPAYEQYF.

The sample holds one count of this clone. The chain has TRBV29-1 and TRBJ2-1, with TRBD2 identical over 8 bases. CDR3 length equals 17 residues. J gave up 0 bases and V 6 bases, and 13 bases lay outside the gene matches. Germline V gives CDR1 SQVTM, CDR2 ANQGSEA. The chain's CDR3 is CSVQGEPGTSSYNEQFF. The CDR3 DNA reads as TGCAGCGTCCAAGGGGAGCCCGGGACTAGCTCCTACAATGAGCAGTTCTTC.